A selection of T cell receptor beta chains follows, all from one sample in a study of Graves' ophthalmopathy and Graves' hyperthyroidism. Via MiXCR, TCRdb re-called the multiplex PCR reads, giving one row per CDR3 protein. Counted here are under 350,000 distinct CDR3 sequences, 15% to 20% occurring once; the ten biggest clones make up roughly an eighth. The sample taken for sequencing was peripheral blood. These receptors were obtained from an adult man with Graves' ophthalmopathy. Both conserved end residues are part of each CDR3. The D gene is left open where the match is weak. Not all rows give a size; the values are once, few, many and, for expanded clones, a class.

length: 14
J: TRBJ2-7
D: TRBD2
V: TRBV12-3/TRBV12-4
size: many
DNA: TGTGCCAGCAGTTTGGGCGGGGGGGCTTGGGAGCAGTACTTC
CDR3: CASSLGGGAWEQYF

length: 17
J: TRBJ2-6
D: NA
V: TRBV15
size: many
DNA: TGTGCCACCAGCAGGGGGGCGAGGGTATCTGGGGCCAACGTCCTGACTTTC
CDR3: CATSRGARVSGANVLTF

length: 10
J: TRBJ1-1
D: NA
V: TRBV20-1
size: many
DNA: TGCAGTGTAGGTCGGGCTGAAGCTTTCTTT
CDR3: CSVGRAEAFF

length: 16
J: TRBJ2-5
D: TRBD1
V: TRBV20-1
size: NA
DNA: TGCAGTGCTAGACCAGTGGGACAGGGGCACCAAGAGACCCAGTACTTC
CDR3: CSARPVGQGHQETQYF

length: 14
J: TRBJ1-1
D: NA
V: TRBV29-1
size: NA
DNA: TGCAGCGTTATAGGGGGAGCGGGGAACACTGAAGCTTTCTTT
CDR3: CSVIGGAGNTEAFF

length: 18
J: TRBJ1-3
D: NA
V: TRBV15
size: many
DNA: TGTGCCACCAGCAGAGATCGGGCTGGGGGGGCGCCTGGAAACACCATATATTTT
CDR3: CATSRDRAGGAPGNTIYF

length: 15
J: TRBJ1-5
D: NA
V: TRBV6-2/TRBV6-3
size: NA
DNA: TGTGCCAGCAGATTGACGGAAAGAAGCAATCAGCCCCAGCATTTT
CDR3: CASRLTERSNQPQHF

length: 19
J: TRBJ2-1
D: TRBD2
V: TRBV3-1
size: many
DNA: TGTGCCAGCAGCCAAGTGGGCGGTCTAGCGGGAGAGTCCTTCCATGAGCAGTTCTTC
CDR3: CASSQVGGLAGESFHEQFF

length: 15
J: TRBJ1-3
D: NA
V: TRBV27
size: NA
DNA: TGTGCCAGCAGTTTCAGGTCAGGGGCTGGAAACACCATATATTTT
CDR3: CASSFRSGAGNTIYF

length: 14
J: TRBJ1-6
D: TRBD1
V: TRBV3-1
size: many
DNA: TGTGCCAGCAGCTCACGGACAGGGGAATCACCCCTCCACTTT
CDR3: CASSSRTGESPLHF

length: 15
J: TRBJ2-2
D: TRBD2
V: TRBV6-1
size: few
DNA: TGTGCCAGCATGTCAGCGGGACTAGACACCGGGGAGCTGTTTTTT
CDR3: CASMSAGLDTGELFF

length: 13
J: TRBJ2-7
D: NA
V: TRBV19
size: many
DNA: TGTGCCAGTAGTATAAACAGAGACTACGAGCAGTACTTC
CDR3: CASSINRDYEQYF

length: 13
J: TRBJ2-5
D: TRBD1
V: TRBV28
size: many
DNA: TGTGCCAGCAGTAAGGCAGGGGGAGAGACCCAGTACTTC
CDR3: CASSKAGGETQYF

length: 16
J: TRBJ1-1
D: NA
V: TRBV24-1
size: many
DNA: TGTGCCACCAGTGATCTTTGCCTGCGGGTAAGGGCTGAAGCTTTCTTT
CDR3: CATSDLCLRVRAEAFF

length: 16
J: TRBJ1-5
D: TRBD1
V: TRBV27
size: many
DNA: TGTGCCAGCAGTGCATACGGACAGGGTTCGTTACAGCCCCAGCATTTT
CDR3: CASSAYGQGSLQPQHF

length: 15
J: TRBJ2-5
D: NA
V: TRBV2
size: many
DNA: TGTGCCAGCAGCGCCACCGAAGGAGACCAAGAGACCCAGTACTTC
CDR3: CASSATEGDQETQYF

length: 14
J: TRBJ2-7
D: TRBD1
V: TRBV5-6
size: many
DNA: TGTGCCAGCAGCTACGCGGACAGGGGTGGGGAGCAGTACTTC
CDR3: CASSYADRGGEQYF

length: 13
J: TRBJ1-2
D: NA
V: TRBV28
size: once
DNA: TGTGCCAGCAGTTTCACACGAAACTATGGCTACACCTTC
CDR3: CASSFTRNYGYTF

length: 16
J: TRBJ2-7
D: NA
V: TRBV6-1
size: NA
DNA: TGTGCCAGCAGCTCGGCTAGCGCGTCTAGCTCCTACGAGCAGTACTTC
CDR3: CASSSASASSSYEQYF

length: 11
J: TRBJ2-7
D: NA
V: TRBV28
size: many
DNA: TGTGCCAGCATGGAAGGCACTCGACAGTACTTC
CDR3: CASMEGTRQYF

length: 16
J: TRBJ1-2
D: TRBD1
V: TRBV28
size: many
DNA: TGTGCCAGCAGTTTACCCCGACAGGGGGCGGTCTATGGCTACACCTTC
CDR3: CASSLPRQGAVYGYTF

length: 16
J: TRBJ2-5
D: TRBD2
V: TRBV6-1
size: many
DNA: TGTGCCAGCAGCGGGACTAGCGGGGGAAACCAAGAGACCCAGTACTTC
CDR3: CASSGTSGGNQETQYF

length: 14
J: TRBJ2-7
D: NA
V: TRBV5-1
size: many
DNA: TGCGCCAGCAGCTTGCACGGAACCTCCTACGAGCAGTACTTC
CDR3: CASSLHGTSYEQYF

length: 13
J: TRBJ2-5
D: NA
V: TRBV2
size: many
DNA: TGTGCCAGCAGTGGAGGGACGTGGGAGACCCAGTACTTC
CDR3: CASSGGTWETQYF

length: 14
J: TRBJ2-4
D: TRBD1
V: TRBV30
size: many
DNA: TGTGCCTGGCGACCCGGGACAGGGAGGAACATTCAGTACTTC
CDR3: CAWRPGTGRNIQYF

length: 14
J: TRBJ1-2
D: NA
V: TRBV7-8
size: many
DNA: TGTGCCAGCAGCGTCGGACACGCGGGCATCGGCTACACCTTC
CDR3: CASSVGHAGIGYTF

length: 15
J: TRBJ1-3
D: NA
V: TRBV6-1
size: NA
DNA: TGTGCCAGCATCCCCCCCCTGGGTTCTGGAAACACCATATGTTTT
CDR3: CASIPPLGSGNTICF

length: 13
J: TRBJ2-5
D: NA
V: TRBV6-1
size: many
DNA: TGTGCCAGCAGGTTTAGACAACAAGAGACCCAGTACTTC
CDR3: CASRFRQQETQYF

length: 14
J: TRBJ2-7
D: NA
V: TRBV6-1
size: many
DNA: TGTGCCAGCATGGGGACGGCGGAAAGTTACGAGCAGTACTTC
CDR3: CASMGTAESYEQYF